This TCR beta chain was observed in a study of cytomegalovirus exposure and HLA in healthy donors. Study background: Of all 400 or so donors who were genotyped, roughly 81% belonged to the Caucasian-associated ancestry cluster. Study results and caveats: TCR beta chains associated with HLA were, in a later analysis, more clonally expanded than equally common others. HLA allele associations emerged for some 16,000 TCR beta sequences in a later analysis, at 0.05 false discovery rate. Per published reports, the classifier diagnosed cytomegalovirus status with high specificity and sensitivity.

This clone was picked up a small number of times. Its antigen is not identified. The study ran its PCR with 60 Vbeta and 13 Jbeta primers. The assay was immunoSEQ multiplex PCR, and TCRdb's table has in-frame clones only and misses some. The table includes about 98,000 clones, 60% to 85% detected once. This receptor was taken from a man in his 60s in good health and CMV-seropositive. Sequences were obtained from PBMCs.

CDR3 sequence: CASSLSRLDNYGYTF. CDR3 bases: TGTGCCAGCAGCTTGAGCAGGCTGGATAACTATGGCTACACCTTC. This rearrangement joins TRBV5-6 to TRBJ1-2, with unresolved D. Trimming took off 1 base at V and 1 base at J, with 11 bases between the two ends. The CDR3 spans 15 residues. Per germline, CDR1 SGHDT and CDR2 YYEEEE.